Listed below are T cell receptor beta chains from one sample, sequenced in a study of T cells in Graves' hyperthyroidism and ophthalmopathy. TCRdb re-called the multiplex PCR reads with MiXCR, one entry per CDR3 protein. The data hold roughly 700,000 distinct CDR3 sequences, with 35% observed a single time. The sample consisted of blood. These receptors all come from a woman between 40 and 50 years old with Graves' hyperthyroidism. CDR3s include the opening cysteine and the closing phenylalanine or tryptophan. Each record gives: D gene, J gene, clone size, V gene, CDR3 protein, CDR3 DNA. D genes are given only for firm matches. Clone size, where shown, is once, few, many, or a class for clones that have expanded.

TRBD1,TRBJ1-2,many,TRBV7-2,CASSLAGQAHGYTF,TGTGCCAGCAGCTTAGCAGGACAGGCGCATGGCTACACCTTC
NA,TRBJ1-2,once,TRBV2,CASSLTTPSFYGYTF,TGTGCCAGCAGTTTAACGACGCCGAGCTTCTATGGCTACACCTTC
TRBD1,TRBJ1-2,NA,TRBV10-3,CASSPLDRGGYTF,TGTGCCAGCTCACCCCTGGACAGGGGCGGCTACACCTTC
TRBD1,TRBJ2-7,few,TRBV3-1,CASSRYRDSSEQYF,TGTGCCAGCAGCCGGTACCGGGACAGTAGCGAGCAGTACTTC
NA,TRBJ1-4,NA,TRBV19,CASSPGPGEKLVF,TGTGCCAGTAGCCCTGGTCCCGGTGAAAAACTGGTTTTT
NA,TRBJ2-2,many,TRBV20-1,CSARTGTALTGELFF,TGCAGTGCCAGAACCGGGACTGCTCTAACCGGGGAGCTGTTTTTT
TRBD1,TRBJ2-7,NA,TRBV20-1,CSATQGQAYNEQYF,TGCAGTGCTACCCAAGGACAGGCCTACAATGAGCAGTACTTC
TRBD1,TRBJ1-2,NA,TRBV10-2,CASRAKTTGDYGYTF,TGCGCCAGCAGGGCCAAAACCACAGGGGACTATGGCTACACCTTC
TRBD1,TRBJ1-2,many,TRBV4-3,CASSQDATGTGTYGYTF,TGCGCCAGCAGCCAAGACGCCACTGGGACAGGCACCTATGGCTACACCTTC
NA,TRBJ2-6,many,TRBV19,CASSIGKGLTGANVLTF,TGTGCCAGTAGTATAGGCAAGGGGTTAACTGGGGCCAACGTCCTGACTTTC
NA,TRBJ2-3,few,TRBV20-1,CSARDARTDTQYF,TGCAGTGCTAGAGATGCCCGCACAGATACGCAGTATTTT
TRBD2,TRBJ2-7,NA,TRBV9,CASGSGGGLSYEQYF,TGTGCCAGCGGCTCGGGCGGGGGGCTCTCCTACGAGCAGTACTTC
NA,TRBJ1-4,NA,TRBV9,CASSYQGPNEKLFF,TGTGCCAGCAGCTACCAGGGACCTAATGAAAAACTGTTTTTT
TRBD2,TRBJ2-7,once,TRBV5-1,CASSLGSGGSYEQYF,TGCGCCAGCAGCTTGGGGTCGGGGGGTTCCTACGAGCAGTACTTC
NA,TRBJ2-2,NA,TRBV20-1,CSASGSSTGELFF,TGCAGTGCTAGCGGGAGCTCCACCGGGGAGCTGTTTTTT
TRBD1,TRBJ1-2,NA,TRBV12-3/TRBV12-4,CASSLTTGGEGYTF,TGTGCCAGCAGTTTAACGACAGGGGGCGAGGGCTACACCTTC